Below, one T cell receptor beta chain is given with its context. These data are taken from a study of blood T cell repertoires in COVID-19. Source study methods: Amplifying reference gene primers gave estimates of nucleated cell counts. The data were produced by immunoSEQ multiplex PCR, yet TCRdb's version contains in-frame clones alone and is incomplete. D and trimming come from the DNA, and the V and J calls and clone size come from that table. Of about 54,000 clones in the sample, around 86% are singletons; the top ten hold over 7.5%. Per germline, CDR1 MDHEN and CDR2 SYDVKM. Trimming cost V 10 bases and J 2 bases, with 12 bases left between them. The CDR3 has 13 amino acids.

Material for sequencing was peripheral blood. This TCR derives from a man aged 45-65 years with active COVID-19. The gene calls are TRBV28 and TRBJ1-3; no clear D. The CDR3 sequence: CATLNGAGNTIYF. The CDR3 DNA is TGTGCCACCCTCAACGGGGCTGGAAACACCATATATTTT.